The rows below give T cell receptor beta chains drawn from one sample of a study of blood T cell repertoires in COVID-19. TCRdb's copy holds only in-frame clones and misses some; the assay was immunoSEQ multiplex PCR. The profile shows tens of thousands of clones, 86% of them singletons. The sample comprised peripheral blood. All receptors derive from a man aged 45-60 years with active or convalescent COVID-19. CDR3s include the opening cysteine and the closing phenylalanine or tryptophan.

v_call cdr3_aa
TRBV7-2 CASSSGGGAGVNEQFF
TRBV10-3 CAISGQGFVSTDTQYF
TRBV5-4 CASSDSTGSSYNEQFF
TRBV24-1 CATSAAGTGGQPQHF
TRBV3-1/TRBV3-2 CASSQAPFDRQGRVYEQYF
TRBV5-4 CASTPGGGRNTGELFF
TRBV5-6 CASSPGTIGSPLHF
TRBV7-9 CASSHPGQSYEQYF
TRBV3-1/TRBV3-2 CASSQRESHGELFF
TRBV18 CASSPRTGGISGNTIYF
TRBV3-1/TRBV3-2 CASSPPGQGDGYTF
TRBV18 CASSPQGTGGYEQYF
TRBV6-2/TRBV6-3 CASSYSPYSGISYGYTF
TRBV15 CATSRRQGMNTEAFF
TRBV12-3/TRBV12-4 CASSPNRGYTF
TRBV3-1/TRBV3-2 CASSQAYAGGSYNEQFF
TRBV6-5 CASSYDSNYGYTF
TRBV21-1 CASSRGWFDTGELFF
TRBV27 CASSISGWDTGELFF
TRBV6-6 CASSYLRPTGNQPQHF
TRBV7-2 CASSLARGGNYGYTF
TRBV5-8 CASSSTGLAGVETQYF
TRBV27 CASQGQKNTEAFF
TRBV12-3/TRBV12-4 CASSLTVNTEAFF
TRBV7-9 CASSYASRADTQYF
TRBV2 CASSYTVAKNIQYF
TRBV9 CASSAHRGVGTDTQYF